A selection of T cell receptor beta chains follows, all from one sample in a study of T cells in localized non-small cell lung cancer. Assay used: immunoSEQ multiplex PCR; TCRdb lists only in-frame clones, some missing. The sample carries 130,000 or so clones, 70% to 90% recorded once. The source material was peripheral blood, sampled before any cancer treatment. The receptors come from a female donor of 60 years or more with stage I lung adenocarcinoma. Each CDR3 is given with its conserved first and last residue. Fields, in order: D gene, CDR3 length, V gene, J gene, clone size, CDR3 DNA, CDR3 protein. A D gene is named only where the DNA matches it firmly. Clone size appears in some rows only: once, few, many, or a class for an expanded clone.

TRBD1	16	TRBV7-3	TRBJ2-1	-	TGTGCCAGCAGCTTAAGGGGACAGGGGGCATACAATGAGCAGTTCTTC	CASSLRGQGAYNEQFF
-	14	TRBV28	TRBJ2-7	-	TGTGCCACCCCAGGGCGAGGGCCGTCAAACGAGCAGTACTTC	CATPGRGPSNEQYF
TRBD2	17	TRBV11-2	TRBJ2-7	-	TGTGCCAGCAGCTTAGATTCTAGCGGGGGTTTTTCCTACGAGCAGTACTTC	CASSLDSSGGFSYEQYF
-	16	TRBV7-6	TRBJ2-3	-	TGTGCCAGCAGCTTAGGGTCCCGGGGCCGCACAGATACGCAGTATTTT	CASSLGSRGRTDTQYF
TRBD1	12	TRBV28	TRBJ1-2	-	TGTGCCAGCTGGGGGACAGCCGGTGGCTACACCTTC	CASWGTAGGYTF
TRBD2	16	TRBV28	TRBJ2-3	-	TGTGCCAGCAGTTTATCCCTTGCGGGAGGGGTAGATACGCAGTATTTT	CASSLSLAGGVDTQYF
TRBD2	16	TRBV4-1	TRBJ2-1	-	TGCGCCAGCAGCCAAGCCCCCGGGACTAGGTACAATGAGCAGTTCTTC	CASSQAPGTRYNEQFF
-	13	TRBV2	TRBJ1-4	-	TGTGCCAGCACCCTGATCTGGGGTGAAAAACTGTTTTTT	CASTLIWGEKLFF
TRBD2	17	TRBV6-1	TRBJ2-7	-	TGTGCCAGCAGTGAAAATGGACTAGCGGGAGGGCCGTACGAGCAGTACTTC	CASSENGLAGGPYEQYF
TRBD2	14	TRBV2	TRBJ2-7	-	TGTGCCAGCAGTGTGGGTAGCGGGATGGAGGAGCAGTACTTC	CASSVGSGMEEQYF
-	12	TRBV7-9	TRBJ2-1	-	TGTGCCAGCAGCCCTTTTTCCAATGAGCAGTTCTTC	CASSPFSNEQFF
-	12	TRBV6-1	TRBJ1-1	-	TGTGCCACCCTTGCTACCTACACTGAAGCTTTCTTT	CATLATYTEAFF
-	13	TRBV28	TRBJ1-1	few	TGTGCCAGCAGTTTACGCGGAGGGGCTGAAGCTTTCTTT	CASSLRGGAEAFF
-	15	TRBV5-6	TRBJ2-7	-	TGTGCCAGCAGCTTGGGCGGGGGCGCCCCCTACGAGCAGTACTTC	CASSLGGGAPYEQYF
TRBD1	12	TRBV19	TRBJ1-2	-	TGTGCCAGCAGACAGGGAAGCTATGGCTACACCTTC	CASRQGSYGYTF
-	14	TRBV10-1	TRBJ1-1	-	TGCGCCAGCAGTGAGTCGGTAGGGGACACTGAAGCTTTCTTT	CASSESVGDTEAFF
-	14	TRBV4-1	TRBJ2-6	once	TGCGCCAGCCGTAACACATCTGGGGCCAACGTCCTGACTTTC	CASRNTSGANVLTF
-	15	TRBV7-2	TRBJ1-3	once	TGTGCCAGCAGCTTAGCGAGGGGTTCCATAAACACCATATATTTT	CASSLARGSINTIYF
-	10	TRBV20-1	TRBJ1-2	once	TGCAGCAGAAACAGGAGGGGCTACATCTTC	CSRNRRGYIF
TRBD2	19	TRBV30	TRBJ2-7	-	TGTGCCTGGGCCCCGATAGGAAGCGGGAGGGCCCTACGAAACTACGAGCAGTACTTC	CAWAPIGSGRALRNYEQYF
-	14	TRBV9	TRBJ1-5	-	TGTGCCAGCAGCGTAGGAGCAGGGATGCAGCCCCAGCATTTT	CASSVGAGMQPQHF
TRBD1	15	TRBV5-4	TRBJ1-5	-	TGTGCCAGCAGTCGGGGGGGACAGATAAATCAGCCCCAGCATTTT	CASSRGGQINQPQHF
TRBD1	16	TRBV6-5	TRBJ2-1	-	TGTGCCAGCAGTTACCGTTCCGGGACAGGTTACAATGAGCAGTTCTTC	CASSYRSGTGYNEQFF
TRBD1	13	TRBV7-7	TRBJ2-2	-	TGTGCTAGCAGCCAGGGGGACACCGGGGAGCTGTTTTTT	CASSQGDTGELFF
TRBD1	13	TRBV29-1	TRBJ2-1	-	TGCAGCGGGGGACAGGTAGCGTTCAATGAGCAGTTCTTC	CSGGQVAFNEQFF
-	16	TRBV10-3	TRBJ1-2	once	TGTGCCATCAGTGGGAAACTGGCCCTAGATTGGGAAGGCTACACCTTC	CAISGKLALDWEGYTF
-	16	TRBV4-2	TRBJ2-6	-	TGTGCCAGCAGCCAAGAACAGGCCTCTGGGGCCAACGTCCTGACTTTC	CASSQEQASGANVLTF
TRBD2	14	TRBV5-5	TRBJ2-7	-	TGTGCCAGCAGCTTACTAGCGGGAGTTGGAGAGCAGTACTTC	CASSLLAGVGEQYF